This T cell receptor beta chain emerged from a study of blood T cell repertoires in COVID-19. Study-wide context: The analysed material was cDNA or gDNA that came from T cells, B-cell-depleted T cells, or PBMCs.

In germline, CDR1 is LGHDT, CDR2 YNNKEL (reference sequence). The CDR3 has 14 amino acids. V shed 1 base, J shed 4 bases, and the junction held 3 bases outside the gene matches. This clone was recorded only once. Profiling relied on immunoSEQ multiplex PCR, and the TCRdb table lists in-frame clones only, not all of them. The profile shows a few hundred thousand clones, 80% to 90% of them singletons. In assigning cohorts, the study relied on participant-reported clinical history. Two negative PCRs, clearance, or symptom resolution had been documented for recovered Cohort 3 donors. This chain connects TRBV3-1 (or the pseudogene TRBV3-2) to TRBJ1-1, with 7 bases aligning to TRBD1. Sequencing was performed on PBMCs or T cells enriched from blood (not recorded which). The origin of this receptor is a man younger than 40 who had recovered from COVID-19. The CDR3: CASSQGQGVTEAFF. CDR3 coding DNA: TGTGCCAGCAGCCAAGGTCAGGGGGTCACTGAAGCTTTCTTT.